This entry features one T cell receptor (beta chain) sequence. What it binds is unknown. This entry is derived from a study of T cell responses to AZD1222 COVID-19 vaccine. General observations from the study: Clonal diversity was possibly underestimated, and the donors were mostly white British, with more females. Seropositivity was recorded at baseline in only a handful of AZD1222 recipients. Spike-specific TCR breadth and depth both grew after two AZD1222 doses. Mapped onto spike, vaccine-associated CD4 TCRs spanned it and were dominant at 160-218 and 743-854.

The CDR3 sequence is 17 residues long. Germline-derived CDR1 and CDR2 are KGHSH and LQKENI. The V gene end was trimmed by 2 bases and the J gene end by 4 bases; junction bases not matched to a gene: 7. The table came from immunoSEQ multiplex PCR; TCRdb's copy has only in-frame clones and leaves some out. Here the sample spans 130,000 to 150,000 clones, 80% to 95% being singletons. The receptor comes from an adult in good health. The chain carries TRBV18 and TRBJ2-6, with TRBD1 matching over 8 bases. Sequenced here: peripheral blood, sampled on day 0 of MenACWY control vaccination. CDR3 in DNA: TGTGCCAGCTCACCAAGCCAGGGGGCGTTAGGGGCCAACGTCCTGACTTTC. It is translated as CASSPSQGALGANVLTF. Based on the CDR3 plus reference TRBV18 and TRBJ2-6, the full variable domain is NAGVMQNPRHLVRRRGQEARLRCSPMKGHSHVYWYRQLPEEGLKFMVYLQKENIIDESGMPKERFSAEFPKEGPSILRIQQVVRGDSAAYFCASSPSQGALGANVLTFGAGSRLTVL.